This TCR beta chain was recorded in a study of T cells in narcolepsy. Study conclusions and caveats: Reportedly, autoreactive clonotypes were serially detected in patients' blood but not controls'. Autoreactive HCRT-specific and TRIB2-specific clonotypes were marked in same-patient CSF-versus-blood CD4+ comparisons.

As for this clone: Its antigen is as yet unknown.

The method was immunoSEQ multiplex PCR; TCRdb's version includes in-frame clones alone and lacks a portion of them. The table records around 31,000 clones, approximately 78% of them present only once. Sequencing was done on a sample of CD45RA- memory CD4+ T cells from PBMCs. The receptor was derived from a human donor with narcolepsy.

For the CDR3, the DNA is TGTGCCAGCCTTTCGGGCGACGTGAGTGGCTACACCTTC. This encodes CASLSGDVSGYTF. The chain has TRBV28 and TRBJ1-2; D remains unclear. Germline CDR1 reads MDHEN; CDR2 reads SYDVKM. This CDR3 has 13 residues. V gave up 8 bases and J gave up 7 bases, with 17 bases separating them.